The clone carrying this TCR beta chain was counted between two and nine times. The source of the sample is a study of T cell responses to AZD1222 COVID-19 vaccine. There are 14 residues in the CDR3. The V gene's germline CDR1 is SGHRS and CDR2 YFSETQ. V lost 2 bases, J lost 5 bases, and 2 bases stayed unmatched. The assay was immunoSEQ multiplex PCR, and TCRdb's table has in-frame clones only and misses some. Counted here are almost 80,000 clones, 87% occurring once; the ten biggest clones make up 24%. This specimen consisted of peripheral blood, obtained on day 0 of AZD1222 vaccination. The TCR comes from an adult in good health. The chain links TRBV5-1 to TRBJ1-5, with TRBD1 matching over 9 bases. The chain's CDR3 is CASSLQGADQPQHF. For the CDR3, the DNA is TGCGCCAGCAGCTTACAGGGGGCTGATCAGCCCCAGCATTTT.